Detailed here is one TCR beta chain. The sample comes from a study of blood T cell repertoires in COVID-19. About the research overall: COVID-19 samples collected from the United States, Italy and Spain covered acute and convalescent phases. T cells, B-cell-depleted T cells, or PBMCs provided the cDNA or gDNA that served as material.

In the original analysis: Amplification of reference gene primers provided the estimated nucleated cell counts. Profiled with immunoSEQ multiplex PCR; TCRdb holds only in-frame clones, not every one. That table gives V, J and clone size, and the DNA gave D and trimming. The repertoire holds around 140,000 clones, about four fifths seen once, with 8.2% in the top ten. Germline CDR1 and CDR2: LGHDT and YNNKEL (reference sequence). V shed 2 bases and J 1 base; nucleotides not matched to a gene: 4. The length of the CDR3 is 17 residues. The sequence came from a human donor in a cohort sampled during active COVID-19. The rearrangement links TRBV3-1 (or the pseudogene TRBV3-2) to TRBJ2-2, with TRBD1 matching over 10 bases. Sequenced input: peripheral blood. Written as DNA, the CDR3 is TGTGCCAGCAGCCAACCCTGGACAGGGGGGAACACCGGGGAGCTGTTTTTT. Protein: CASSQPWTGGNTGELFF.